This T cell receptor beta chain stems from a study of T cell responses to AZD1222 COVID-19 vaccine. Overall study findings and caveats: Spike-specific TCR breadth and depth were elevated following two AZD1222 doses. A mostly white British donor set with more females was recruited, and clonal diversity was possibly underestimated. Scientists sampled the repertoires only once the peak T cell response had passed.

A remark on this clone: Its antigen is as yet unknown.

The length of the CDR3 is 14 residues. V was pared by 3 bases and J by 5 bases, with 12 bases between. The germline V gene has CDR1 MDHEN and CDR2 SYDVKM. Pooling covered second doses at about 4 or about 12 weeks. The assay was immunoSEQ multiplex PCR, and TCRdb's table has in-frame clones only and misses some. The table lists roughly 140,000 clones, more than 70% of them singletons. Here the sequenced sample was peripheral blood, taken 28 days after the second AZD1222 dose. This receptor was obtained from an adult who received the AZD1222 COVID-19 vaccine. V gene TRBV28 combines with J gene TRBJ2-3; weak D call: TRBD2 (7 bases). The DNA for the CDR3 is TGTGCCAGCAGTTTTCCGGGGGGCGTAGATACGCAGTATTTT. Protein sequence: CASSFPGGVDTQYF.